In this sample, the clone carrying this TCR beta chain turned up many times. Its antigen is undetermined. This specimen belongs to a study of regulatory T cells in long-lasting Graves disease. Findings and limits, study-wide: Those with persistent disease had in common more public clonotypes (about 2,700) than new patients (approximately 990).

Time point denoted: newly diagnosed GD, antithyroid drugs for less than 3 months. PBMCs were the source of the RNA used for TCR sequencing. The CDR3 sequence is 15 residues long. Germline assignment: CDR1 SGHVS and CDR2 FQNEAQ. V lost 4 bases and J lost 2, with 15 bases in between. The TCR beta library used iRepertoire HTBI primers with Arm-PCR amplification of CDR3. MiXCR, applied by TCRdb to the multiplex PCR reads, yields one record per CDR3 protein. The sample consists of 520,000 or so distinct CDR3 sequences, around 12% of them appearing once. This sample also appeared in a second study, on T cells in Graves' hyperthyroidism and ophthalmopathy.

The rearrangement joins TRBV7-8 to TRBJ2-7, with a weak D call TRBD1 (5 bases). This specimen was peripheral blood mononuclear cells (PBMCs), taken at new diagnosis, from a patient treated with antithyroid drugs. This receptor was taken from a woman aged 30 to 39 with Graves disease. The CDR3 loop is CASSSFTGRTYEQYF. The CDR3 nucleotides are TGTGCCAGCAGCTCATTCACAGGTCGGACCTACGAGCAGTACTTC.